The clone carrying this TCR beta chain is categorized as medium-sized. Its antigen is currently unknown. This sample is drawn from a study of vaccination and CD4 T cells after COVID-19. Stated treatment: roughly nine-day PBMC culture with coronavirus spike peptide pools or control peptides (ViraFEST assay). The Oncomine TCR Beta short-read assay sequenced DNA from cultured CD4+ T cells. From CD4+ T cells that had been cultured, genomic DNA was extracted. TCRdb re-derived calls from the PCR reads in MiXCR, one entry per CDR3 protein. The table lists 2,000 to 2,500 distinct CDR3 sequences, 25% to 30% of them singletons. Sequenced material: CD4+ T cells from blood, cultured in vitro, taken after SARS-CoV-2 vaccination. The sequence derives from a human donor who had recovered from COVID-19.

CDR3 bases: TGTGCCACCAGCGCCCGACAGGGGGCCGTCTATGGCTACACCTTC. The encoded protein is CATSARQGAVYGYTF. This chain links TRBV15 with TRBJ1-2, with 10 bases lining up with TRBD1. The CDR3 totals 15 residues. Per germline, CDR1 LNHNV and CDR2 YYDKDF (reference sequence). The V segment lost 5 bases and the J segment 4 bases; nucleotides outside the gene matches: 7.